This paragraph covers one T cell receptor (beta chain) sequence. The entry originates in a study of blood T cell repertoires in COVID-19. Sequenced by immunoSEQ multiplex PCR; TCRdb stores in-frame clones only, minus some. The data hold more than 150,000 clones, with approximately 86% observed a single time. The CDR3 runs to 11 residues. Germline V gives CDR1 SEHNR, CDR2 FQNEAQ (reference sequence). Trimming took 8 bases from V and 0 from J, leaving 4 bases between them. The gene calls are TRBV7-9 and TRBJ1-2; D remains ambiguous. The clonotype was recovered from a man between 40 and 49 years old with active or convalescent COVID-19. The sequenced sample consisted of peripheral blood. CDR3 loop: CASSANYGYTF. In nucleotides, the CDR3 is TGTGCCAGCTCGGCTAACTATGGCTACACCTTC. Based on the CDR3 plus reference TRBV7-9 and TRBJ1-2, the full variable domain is DTGVSQNPRHKITKRGQNVTFRCDPISEHNRLYWYRQTLGQGPEFLTYFQNEAQLEKSRLLSDRFSAERPKGSFSTLEIQRTEQGDSAMYLCASSANYGYTFGSGTRLTVV.